This T cell receptor (beta chain) was identified during a study of control samples from healthy donors and cancer patients. Assay: immunoSEQ multiplex PCR; the TCRdb copy retains only in-frame clones and omits some. The sample records 120,000 or so clones, 85% to 95% being singletons. This CDR3 has 14 amino acids. Trimming removed 6 bases from V and 4 bases from J; junction bases left unmatched: 7. Germline V lookup: CDR1 MNHEY, CDR2 SVGAGI. The rearrangement joins TRBV6-5 to TRBJ1-1, with TRBD1 matching 8 bases. The sample was PBMCs. The TCR comes from a man at least 80 years old with head and neck cancer. The CDR3, as DNA: TGTGCCAGCAGCATACAGGGGGTCGGCACTGAAGCTTTCTTT. Its translation: CASSIQGVGTEAFF.